The TCR beta chain under discussion was sequenced for a study of T cell responses to AZD1222 COVID-19 vaccine. TCRdb's copy holds only in-frame clones and misses some; the assay was immunoSEQ multiplex PCR. Here the sample spans 100,000 or so clones, around nine tenths being singletons. The sample here was peripheral blood, taken on day 0 of AZD1222 vaccination. The TCR originated in an adult in good health.

The CDR3 is CASSHNRGNTEAFF. Here the CDR3 DNA reads TGTGCCAGCAGCCACAACCGAGGGAACACTGAAGCTTTCTTT. V gene TRBV3-1 (or the pseudogene TRBV3-2) combines with J gene TRBJ1-1; D unresolved. The germline gives CDR1 LGHDT, CDR2 YNNKEL (reference sequence). Between the trimmed V and J ends, which lost 3 bases and 1 base, there was a span of 9 bases. This CDR3 is built from 14 residues.